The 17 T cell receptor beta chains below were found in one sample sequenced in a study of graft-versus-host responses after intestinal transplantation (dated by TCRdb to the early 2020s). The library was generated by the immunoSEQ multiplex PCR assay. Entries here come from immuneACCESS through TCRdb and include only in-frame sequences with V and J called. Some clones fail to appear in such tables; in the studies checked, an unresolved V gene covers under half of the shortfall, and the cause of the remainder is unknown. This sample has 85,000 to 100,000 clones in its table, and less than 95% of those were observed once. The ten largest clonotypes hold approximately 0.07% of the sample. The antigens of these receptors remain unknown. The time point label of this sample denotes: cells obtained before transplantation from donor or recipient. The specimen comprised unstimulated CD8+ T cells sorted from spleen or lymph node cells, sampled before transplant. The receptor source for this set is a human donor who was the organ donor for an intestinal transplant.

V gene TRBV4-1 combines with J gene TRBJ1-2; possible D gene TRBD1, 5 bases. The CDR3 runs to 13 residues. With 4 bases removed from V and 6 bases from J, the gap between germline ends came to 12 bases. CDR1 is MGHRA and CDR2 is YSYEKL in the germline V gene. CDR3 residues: CASSPGGLDGYTF. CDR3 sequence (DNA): TGCGCCAGCAGCCCCGGGGGACTAGATGGCTACACCTTC.

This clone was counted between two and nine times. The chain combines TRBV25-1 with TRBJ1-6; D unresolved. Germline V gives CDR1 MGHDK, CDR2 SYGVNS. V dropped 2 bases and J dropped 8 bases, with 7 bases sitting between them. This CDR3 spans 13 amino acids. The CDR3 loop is CASSEPRDSPLHF. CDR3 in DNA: TGTGCCAGCAGTGAACCCCGGGATTCACCCCTCCACTTT.

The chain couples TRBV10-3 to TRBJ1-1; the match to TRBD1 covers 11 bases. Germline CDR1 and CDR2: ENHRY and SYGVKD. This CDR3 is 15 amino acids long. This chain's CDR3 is CATGVPDRGPTEAFF. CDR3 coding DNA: TGTGCAACCGGCGTCCCGGACAGGGGGCCTACTGAAGCTTTCTTT.

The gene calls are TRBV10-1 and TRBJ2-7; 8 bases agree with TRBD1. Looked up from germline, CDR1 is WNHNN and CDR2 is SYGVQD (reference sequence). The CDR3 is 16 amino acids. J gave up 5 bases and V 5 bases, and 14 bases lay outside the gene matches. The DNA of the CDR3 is TGCGCCAGCAGTTTACACCAGGGACAGGTGCTTAACGAGCAGTACTTC. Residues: CASSLHQGQVLNEQYF.

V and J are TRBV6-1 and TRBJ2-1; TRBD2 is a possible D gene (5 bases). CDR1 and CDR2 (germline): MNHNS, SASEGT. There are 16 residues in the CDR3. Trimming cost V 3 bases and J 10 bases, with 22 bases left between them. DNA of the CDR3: TGTGCCAGCAGTGAGTTTCAAGGTCCGGGCAGACTAGAGCAGTTCTTC. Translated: CASSEFQGPGRLEQFF.

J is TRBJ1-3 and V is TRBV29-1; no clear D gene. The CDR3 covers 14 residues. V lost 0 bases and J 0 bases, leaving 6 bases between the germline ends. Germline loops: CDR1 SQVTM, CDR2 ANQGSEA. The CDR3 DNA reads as TGCAGCGTTGAAGATTGGCACTCTGGAAACACCATATATTTT. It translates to CSVEDWHSGNTIYF.

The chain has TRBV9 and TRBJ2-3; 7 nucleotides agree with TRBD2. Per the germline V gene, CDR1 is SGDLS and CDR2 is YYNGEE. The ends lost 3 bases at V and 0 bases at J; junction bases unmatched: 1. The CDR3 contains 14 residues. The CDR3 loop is CASSGGGSTDTQYF. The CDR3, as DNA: TGTGCCAGCAGCGGCGGGGGAAGCACAGATACGCAGTATTTT.

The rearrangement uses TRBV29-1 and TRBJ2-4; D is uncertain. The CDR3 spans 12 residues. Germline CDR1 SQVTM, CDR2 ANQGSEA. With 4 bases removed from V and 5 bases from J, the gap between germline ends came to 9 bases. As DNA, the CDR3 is TGCAGCGTTGCAGGTATCGAAAACATTCAGTACTTC. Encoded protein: CSVAGIENIQYF.

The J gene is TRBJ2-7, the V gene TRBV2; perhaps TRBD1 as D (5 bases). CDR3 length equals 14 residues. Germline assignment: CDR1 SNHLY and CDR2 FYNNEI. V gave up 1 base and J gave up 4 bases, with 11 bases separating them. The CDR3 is CASSEVGAAYEQYF. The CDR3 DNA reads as TGTGCCAGCAGTGAAGTTGGGGCAGCTTACGAGCAGTACTTC.

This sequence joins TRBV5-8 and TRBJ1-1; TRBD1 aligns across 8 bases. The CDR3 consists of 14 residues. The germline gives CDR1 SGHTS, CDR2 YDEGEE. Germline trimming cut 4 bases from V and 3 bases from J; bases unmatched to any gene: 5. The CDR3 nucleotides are TGTGCCAGCAGCAGAACAGGGGGGGACACTGAAGCTTTCTTT. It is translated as CASSRTGGDTEAFF.

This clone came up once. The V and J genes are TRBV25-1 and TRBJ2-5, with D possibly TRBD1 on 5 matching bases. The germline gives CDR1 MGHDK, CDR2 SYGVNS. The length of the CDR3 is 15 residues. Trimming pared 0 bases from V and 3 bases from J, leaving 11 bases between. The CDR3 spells CASSEYWQDKETQYF. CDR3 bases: TGTGCCAGCAGTGAATATTGGCAGGACAAAGAGACCCAGTACTTC.

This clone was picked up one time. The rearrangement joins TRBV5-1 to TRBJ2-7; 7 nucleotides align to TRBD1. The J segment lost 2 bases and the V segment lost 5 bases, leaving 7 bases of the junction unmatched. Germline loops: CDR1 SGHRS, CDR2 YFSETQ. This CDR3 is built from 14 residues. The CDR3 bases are TGCGCCAGCAGTCCCGGGGACAGAACCTACGAGCAGTACTTC. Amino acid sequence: CASSPGDRTYEQYF.

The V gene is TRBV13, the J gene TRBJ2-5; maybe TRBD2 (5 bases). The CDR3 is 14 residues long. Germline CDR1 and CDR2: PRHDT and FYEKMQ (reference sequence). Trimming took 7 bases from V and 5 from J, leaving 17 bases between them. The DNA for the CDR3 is TGTGCCAGCACGGGGTGGGGTTTTCGGGAGACCCAGTACTTC. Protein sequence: CASTGWGFRETQYF. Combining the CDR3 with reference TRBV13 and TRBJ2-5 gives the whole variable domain AAGVIQSPRHLIKEKRETATLKCYPIPRHDTVYWYQQGPGQDPQFLISFYEKMQSDKGSIPDRFSAQQFSDYHSELNMSSLELGDSALYFCASTGWGFRETQYFGPGTRLLVL.

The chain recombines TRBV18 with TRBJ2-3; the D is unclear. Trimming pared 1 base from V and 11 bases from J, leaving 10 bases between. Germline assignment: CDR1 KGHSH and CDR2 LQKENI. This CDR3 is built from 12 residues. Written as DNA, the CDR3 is TGTGCCAGCTCACCACTGGAGCTGGAGCAGTATTTT. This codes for CASSPLELEQYF.

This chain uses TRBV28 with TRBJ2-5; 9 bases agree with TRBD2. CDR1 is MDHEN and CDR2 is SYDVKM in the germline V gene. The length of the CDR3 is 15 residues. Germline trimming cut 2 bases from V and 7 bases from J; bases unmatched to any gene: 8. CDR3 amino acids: CASSLPTSGPGTQYF. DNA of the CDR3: TGTGCCAGCAGTTTACCCACTAGCGGGCCCGGGACCCAGTACTTC.

The CDR3 protein is CASSDLGSNYGYTF. In nucleotides, the CDR3 is TGTGCCAGCAGTGATTTGGGGAGTAACTATGGCTACACCTTC. The chain recombines TRBV27 with TRBJ1-2; no definite D call. The CDR3 totals 14 residues. The ends were cut back, 5 bases at V and 1 base at J, with 11 bases in the middle. Germline CDR1 reads MNHEY; CDR2 reads SMNVEV (reference sequence).

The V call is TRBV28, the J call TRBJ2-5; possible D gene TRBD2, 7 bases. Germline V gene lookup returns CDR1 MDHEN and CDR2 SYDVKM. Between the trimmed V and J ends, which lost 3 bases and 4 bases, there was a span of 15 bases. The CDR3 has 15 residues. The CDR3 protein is CASSFGRGRGETQYF. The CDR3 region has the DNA TGTGCCAGCAGTTTCGGGCGGGGGCGCGGAGAGACCCAGTACTTC.